Given below is one T cell receptor beta chain in context. Antigen unknown. From germline, CDR1 is MNHEY and CDR2 SVGAGI. This CDR3 has 15 amino acids. V was clipped by 6 bases and J by 2 bases; unmatched bases: 10. The data originate from a study of monozygotic twins with cystic fibrosis. As for the study in general: Libraries were built from roughly 3 micrograms of fragmented DNA using around 15 PCR cycles.

The table came from immunoSEQ multiplex PCR; TCRdb's copy has only in-frame clones and leaves some out. The sample consists of about 20,000 clones, 91% of them appearing once. Findings and caveats of the study: Low clonality (median around 0.0095) suggested a mostly naive repertoire. J usage was most co-twin-similar in 8 of 16 pairs, V in 13. Monozygotic CF twin pairs shared significantly more nucleotide-identical clonotypes than unrelated CF individuals did.

This TCR was sampled from a girl under 10 years old with cystic fibrosis. The source material was blood. The chain links TRBV6-5 to TRBJ2-7; TRBD1 matches at 7 bases. The CDR3 nucleotides are TGTGCCAGCAGCCCGGACAGGTTAGGACCCTACGAGCAGTACTTC. Residues: CASSPDRLGPYEQYF.